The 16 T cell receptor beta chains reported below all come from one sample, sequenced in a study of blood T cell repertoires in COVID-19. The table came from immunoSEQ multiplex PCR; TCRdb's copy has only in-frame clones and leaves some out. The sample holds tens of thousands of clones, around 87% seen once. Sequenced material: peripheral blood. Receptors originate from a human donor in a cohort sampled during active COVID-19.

CDR3 sequence reads: CASSPWTETYEQYF. CDR3 coding DNA: TGTGCCAGCAGTCCGTGGACAGAAACCTACGAGCAGTACTTC. The V gene is TRBV28, the J gene TRBJ2-7; possible D gene TRBD1, 6 bases. Germline CDR1 reads MDHEN; CDR2 reads SYDVKM. The ends were cut back, 5 bases at V and 2 bases at J, with 13 bases in the middle. This CDR3 contains 14 residues.

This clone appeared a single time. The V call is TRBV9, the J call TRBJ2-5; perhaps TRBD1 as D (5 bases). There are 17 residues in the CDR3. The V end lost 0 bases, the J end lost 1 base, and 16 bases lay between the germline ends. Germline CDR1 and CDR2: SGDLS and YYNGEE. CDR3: CASSVAGDRTSQETQYF. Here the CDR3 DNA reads TGTGCCAGCAGCGTAGCCGGCGATCGGACAAGCCAAGAGACCCAGTACTTC.

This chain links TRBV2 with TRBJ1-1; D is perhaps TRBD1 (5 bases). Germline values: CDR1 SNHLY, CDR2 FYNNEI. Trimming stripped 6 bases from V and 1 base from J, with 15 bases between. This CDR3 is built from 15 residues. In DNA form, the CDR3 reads TGTGCCAGCAGCGAACGGGGGATTAAGAACACTGAAGCTTTCTTT. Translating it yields CASSERGIKNTEAFF.

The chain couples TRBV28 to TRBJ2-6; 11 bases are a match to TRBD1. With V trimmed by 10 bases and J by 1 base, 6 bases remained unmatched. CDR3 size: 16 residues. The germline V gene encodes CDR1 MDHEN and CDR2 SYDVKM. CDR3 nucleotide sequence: TGTGCCATCCTGGGACAGGGGGGGTCTGGGGCCAACGTCCTGACTTTC. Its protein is CAILGQGGSGANVLTF.

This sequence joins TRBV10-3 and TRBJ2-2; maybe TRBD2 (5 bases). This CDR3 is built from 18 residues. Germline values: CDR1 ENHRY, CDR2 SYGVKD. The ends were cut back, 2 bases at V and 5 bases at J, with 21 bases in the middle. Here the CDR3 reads CAISEPYRTAGVTGELFF. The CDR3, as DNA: TGTGCCATCAGTGAGCCTTATCGGACGGCGGGTGTTACCGGGGAGCTGTTTTTT.

CDR3 in amino acids: CASSLSSRSGKLFF. The CDR3 DNA follows: TGTGCCAGCAGTTTATCGTCGAGGTCTGGAAAACTGTTTTTT. V gene TRBV27 combines with J gene TRBJ1-4; D remains ambiguous. Trimming removed 0 bases from V and 10 bases from J, with 12 bases in between. Germline CDR1 is MNHEY and CDR2 is SMNVEV (reference sequence). The CDR3 loop spans 14 amino acids.

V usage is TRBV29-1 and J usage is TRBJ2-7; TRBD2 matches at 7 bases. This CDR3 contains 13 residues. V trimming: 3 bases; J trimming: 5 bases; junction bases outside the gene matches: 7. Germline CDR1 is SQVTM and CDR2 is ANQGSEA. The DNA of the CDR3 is TGCAGCGTTGAGGGGCCGGGGGGAAACGAGCAGTACTTC. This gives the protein CSVEGPGGNEQYF.

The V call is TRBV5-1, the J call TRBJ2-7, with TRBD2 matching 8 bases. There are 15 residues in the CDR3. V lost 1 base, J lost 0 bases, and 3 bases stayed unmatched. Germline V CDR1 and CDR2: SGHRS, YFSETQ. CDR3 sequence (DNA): TGCGCCAGCAGCTTGAGACTAGCGAGCTCCTACGAGCAGTACTTC. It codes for CASSLRLASSYEQYF. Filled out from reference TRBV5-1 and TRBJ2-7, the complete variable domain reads KAGVTQTPRYLIKTRGQQVTLSCSPISGHRSVSWYQQTPGQGLQFLFEYFSETQRNKGNFPGRFSGRQFSNSRSEMNVSTLELGDSALYLCASSLRLASSYEQYFGPGTRLTVT.

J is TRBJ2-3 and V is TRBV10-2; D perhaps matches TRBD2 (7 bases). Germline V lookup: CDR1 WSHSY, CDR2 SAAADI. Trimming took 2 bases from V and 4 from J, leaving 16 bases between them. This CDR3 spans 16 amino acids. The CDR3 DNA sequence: TGCGCCAGCAGTGAGATTGGCGTGGGGGGGCCAGATACGCAGTATTTT. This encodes CASSEIGVGGPDTQYF.

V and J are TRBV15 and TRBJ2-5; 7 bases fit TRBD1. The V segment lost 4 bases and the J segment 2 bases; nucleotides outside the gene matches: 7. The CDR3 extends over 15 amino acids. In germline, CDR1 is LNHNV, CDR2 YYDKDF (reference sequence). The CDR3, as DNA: TGTGCCACCAGCATCTTGACAGGGCCTCAAGAGACCCAGTACTTC. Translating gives CATSILTGPQETQYF.

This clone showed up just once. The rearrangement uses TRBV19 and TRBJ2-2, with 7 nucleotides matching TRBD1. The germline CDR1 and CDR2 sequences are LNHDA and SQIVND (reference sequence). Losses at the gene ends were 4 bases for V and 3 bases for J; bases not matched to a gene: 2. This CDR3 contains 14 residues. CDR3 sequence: CASSTTGHTGELFF. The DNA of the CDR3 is TGTGCCAGTAGTACGACAGGGCACACCGGGGAGCTGTTTTTT.

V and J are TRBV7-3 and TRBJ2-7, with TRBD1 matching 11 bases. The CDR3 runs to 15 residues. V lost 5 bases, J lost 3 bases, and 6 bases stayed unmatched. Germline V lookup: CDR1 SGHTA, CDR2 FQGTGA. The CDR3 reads CASSPSGQGVYEQYF. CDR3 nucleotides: TGTGCCAGCAGCCCCTCGGGACAGGGGGTCTACGAGCAGTACTTC.

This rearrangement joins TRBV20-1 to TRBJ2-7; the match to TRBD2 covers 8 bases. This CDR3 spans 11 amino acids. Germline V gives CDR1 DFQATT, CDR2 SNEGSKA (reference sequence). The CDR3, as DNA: TGCAGGCCCACTAGCGGCCACGAGCAGTACTTC. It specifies CRPTSGHEQYF.

CDR3 in amino acids: CASSLTGALGTEAFF. DNA of the CDR3: TGTGCCAGCAGCTTGACAGGGGCTCTTGGCACTGAAGCTTTCTTT. This chain uses TRBV7-8 with TRBJ1-1; 8 nucleotides agree with TRBD1. The J segment lost 4 bases and the V segment lost 3 bases, leaving 7 bases of the junction unmatched. This CDR3 region has 15 residues. The germline gives CDR1 SGHVS, CDR2 FQNEAQ.

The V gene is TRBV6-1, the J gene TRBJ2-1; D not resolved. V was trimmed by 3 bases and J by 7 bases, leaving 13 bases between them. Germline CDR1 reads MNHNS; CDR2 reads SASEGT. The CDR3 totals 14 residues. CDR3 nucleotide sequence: TGTGCCAGCAGTGAGACGGCTGGAGTGAATGAGCAGTTCTTC. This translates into CASSETAGVNEQFF.

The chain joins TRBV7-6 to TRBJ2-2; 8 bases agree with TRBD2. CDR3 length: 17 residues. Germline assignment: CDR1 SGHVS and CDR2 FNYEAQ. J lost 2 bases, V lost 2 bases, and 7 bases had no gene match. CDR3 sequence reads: CASSLRPGLDNTGELFF. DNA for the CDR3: TGTGCCAGCAGCTTACGCCCGGGACTAGATAACACCGGGGAGCTGTTTTTT. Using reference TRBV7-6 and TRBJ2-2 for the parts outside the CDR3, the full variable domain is GAGVSQSPRYKVTKRGQDVALRCDPISGHVSLYWYRQALGQGPEFLTYFNYEAQQDKSGLPNDRFSAERPEGSISTLTIQRTEQRDSAMYRCASSLRPGLDNTGELFFGEGSRLTVL.